This entry describes one T cell receptor beta chain. Use of 60 Vbeta and 13 Jbeta primers characterized the PCR. This table comes from immunoSEQ multiplex PCR, and its TCRdb copy is limited to in-frame clones, with some not included. This sample has about 120,000 clones, with over 60% found just once. The sample is drawn from a study of cytomegalovirus exposure and HLA in healthy donors. Trimming removed 6 bases at V and 4 bases at J, with 16 bases between. Germline CDR1 is SGHRS and CDR2 is YFSETQ. CDR3 length: 14 amino acids. The TCR originated in a man younger than 40 in good health and CMV-seropositive. Sequencing was done on a sample of PBMCs. The rearrangement joins TRBV5-1 to TRBJ2-5, with TRBD1 as a possible D gene (6 bases). CDR3: CASKFDRWGETQYF. In DNA, the CDR3 is TGCGCCAGCAAATTCGACAGGTGGGGAGAGACCCAGTACTTC.